These 26 T cell receptor beta chains share one sample of origin, sequenced in a study of CD8+CD57+ T cells in acquired aplastic anemia. Individuals selected for sequencing had exhibited CD8+CD57+ cell expansion on flow cytometry. CDR3 and TCR beta VDJ profiling relied on a genomic DNA template. TCRdb re-called the reads through MiXCR, storing one row per CDR3 protein. The sample has some 200,000 distinct CDR3 sequences; 48% are singletons. The specimen was sorted CD4+, CD8+, or CD8+CD57+ T cells (not recorded which) from PBMCs. The receptors here all came from a human donor with aplastic anemia.

The V call is TRBV25-1, the J call TRBJ1-6, with D possibly being TRBD1 (5 bases). CDR3 length: 14 residues. V was shortened by 6 bases and J by 7 bases, with 13 bases between the two germline ends. Germline V lookup: CDR1 MGHDK, CDR2 SYGVNS. The CDR3 region has the DNA TGTGCCAGCAGGGGGACTACATACAATTCACCCCTCCACTTT. Its protein is CASRGTTYNSPLHF.

The chain employs TRBV15 and TRBJ2-3; TRBD2 agrees at 11 bases. Germline V CDR1 and CDR2: LNHNV, YYDKDF (reference sequence). The J segment lost 3 bases and the V segment lost 3 bases, leaving 8 bases of the junction unmatched. The length of the CDR3 is 17 residues. The CDR3 sequence: CATSRDIAGGATDTQYF. CDR3 DNA sequence: TGTGCCACCAGCAGGGACATAGCGGGAGGGGCGACAGATACGCAGTATTTT.

This clonotype occurred many times. This could be a read error, since a much larger clone is one nucleotide away. The chain has TRBV10-3 and TRBJ1-2; no reliable D call. The CDR3 covers 12 residues. Germline lookup yields CDR1 ENHRY and CDR2 SYGVKD. The CDR3 DNA sequence: TGTGCCATCAGTGACCGCCCGTACGGCTACATCTTC. Translation: CAISDRPYGYIF.

This clonotype was recorded at least ten times. V and J are TRBV11-3 and TRBJ1-1, with unresolved D. V was clipped by 3 bases and J by 0 bases, with 2 bases between them. Germline V gene lookup returns CDR1 SGHNT and CDR2 YENEEA. This CDR3 comprises 12 residues. The CDR3 loop is CASSFMNTEAFF. CDR3 DNA: TGTGCCAGCAGCTTCATGAACACTGAAGCTTTCTTT.

Many counts were recorded for this clonotype. The chain is built from TRBV19 and TRBJ2-7, with 9 bases fitting TRBD1. With V trimmed by 4 bases and J by 6 bases, 7 bases remained unmatched. The CDR3 loop spans 14 amino acids. Germline V gene data show CDR1 as LNHDA and CDR2 as SQIVND (reference sequence). CDR3 sequence reads: CASSNRGQGGEQYF. CDR3 nucleotides: TGTGCCAGTAGTAACAGGGGACAGGGAGGCGAGCAGTACTTC. Filled out from reference TRBV19 and TRBJ2-7, the complete variable domain reads DGGITQSPKYLFRKEGQNVTLSCEQNLNHDAMYWYRQDPGQGLRLIYYSQIVNDFQKGDIAEGYSVSREKKESFPLTVTSAQKNPTAFYLCASSNRGQGGEQYFGPGTRLTVT.

This chain connects TRBV10-3 to TRBJ1-5, with no clear D. V lost 7 bases and J lost 7, with 14 bases in between. Germline CDR1 and CDR2: ENHRY and SYGVKD. The CDR3 covers 13 residues. The CDR3 loop reads CAITEGPGQPQHF. CDR3 bases: TGTGCCATCACGGAGGGCCCGGGGCAGCCCCAGCATTTT.

This clonotype was found once. The chain uses TRBV5-1 and TRBJ2-7, with D maybe TRBD1 (7 bases). Trimming shortened V by 10 bases and J by 6 bases, and 23 bases separated the two germline ends. Germline values: CDR1 SGHRS, CDR2 YFSETQ. The CDR3 length is 14 residues. CDR3 sequence: CASEVGAQGGEQYF. The CDR3 DNA is TGCGCCTCCGAAGTAGGGGCGCAGGGGGGCGAGCAGTACTTC.

The CDR3 protein is CATSDSAAQETQYF. The CDR3 DNA reads TGTGCCACCAGTGATTCTGCGGCCCAAGAGACCCAGTACTTC. This chain uses TRBV24-1 with TRBJ2-5; D call uncertain. CDR1 is KGHDR, CDR2 SFDVKD, per germline. The CDR3 covers 14 residues. V lost 2 bases and J lost 1, with 7 bases in between.

The chain carries TRBV19 and TRBJ1-1; no reliable D call. Per germline, CDR1 LNHDA and CDR2 SQIVND (reference sequence). The CDR3 runs to 14 residues. The V end was cut by 1 base, the J end by 8 bases, with 14 bases between. The CDR3 DNA is TGTGCCAGTAGTATAGGAGGCGACATCGTCGAAGCTTTCTTT. Residues: CASSIGGDIVEAFF.

Remarks on this clonotype: No conserved phenylalanine or tryptophan ends this CDR3, so it is likely a read error. The chain carries TRBV5-1 and TRBJ1-1; a weak D match, TRBD1 (5 bases). Trimming left V 4 bases short and J 0 bases short, with 19 bases between. CDR3 size: 17 residues. Germline lookup yields CDR1 SGHRS and CDR2 YFSETQ. CDR3 region: CASSRGGGATMNTEAFV. The CDR3 nucleotides are TGCGCCAGCAGCCGCGGCGGAGGGGCGACCATGAACACTGAAGCTTTCGTT.

At least ten counts were recorded for this clonotype. The chain couples TRBV20-1 to TRBJ1-3; D is undetermined. The CDR3 length is 13 residues. Looked up from germline, CDR1 is DFQATT and CDR2 is SNEGSKA (reference sequence). The CDR3 DNA sequence: TGCAGCGCCATGAGTGGAGCTGGAAACACCATATATTTT. Its protein product is CSAMSGAGNTIYF.

This clonotype was detected ten times or more. The J gene is TRBJ2-4, the V gene TRBV5-6, with D perhaps matching TRBD1 (6 bases). The CDR3 covers 13 residues. Germline V gene sequence: CDR1 SGHDT, CDR2 YYEEEE. The V and J ends lost 0 bases and 6 bases respectively, with 7 bases between them. The CDR3 sequence: CASSLAGVNIQYF. CDR3 bases: TGTGCCAGCAGCTTGGCAGGGGTAAACATTCAGTACTTC.

The table lists this clonotype with many counts. V usage is TRBV5-1 and J usage is TRBJ2-7; 7 nucleotides match TRBD1. This CDR3 is built from 15 residues. After removal of 0 bases from V and 7 bases from J, the junction contained 10 bases not matched to a gene. The V gene's germline CDR1 is SGHRS and CDR2 YFSETQ. The CDR3 bases are TGCGCCAGCAGCTTGGGAGGGACAGTTCGAGAGGAGCAGTACTTC. As protein: CASSLGGTVREEQYF.

Many counts were recorded for this clonotype. Here the CDR3 reads CATSREGRETQYF. The CDR3 DNA sequence: TGTGCCACCAGCAGAGAGGGTCGGGAGACCCAGTACTTC. V is TRBV15 and J is TRBJ2-5; D gene unclear. CDR1 and CDR2 (germline): LNHNV, YYDKDF (reference sequence). Trimming pared 0 bases from V and 5 bases from J, leaving 7 bases between. The CDR3 is 13 residues long.

This clonotype appeared a single time. The chain employs TRBV20-1 and TRBJ1-1; D unresolved. The V end was cut by 0 bases, the J end by 8 bases, with 10 bases between. The CDR3 runs to 12 residues. Germline loops: CDR1 DFQATT, CDR2 SNEGSKA (reference sequence). As DNA, the CDR3 is TGCAGTGCTAGAGATGCCGGCCGAGAAGCTTTCTTT. As protein: CSARDAGREAFF.

The chain joins TRBV7-8 to TRBJ1-2; D uncertain. CDR3 size: 11 residues. Per the germline V gene, CDR1 is SGHVS and CDR2 is FQNEAQ. The germline V and J ends were trimmed by 6 bases and 10 bases, with 12 bases remaining between them. CDR3 coding DNA: TGTGCCAGCAGTGAAATTGGTGACTACACCTTC. Protein: CASSEIGDYTF.

The chain carries TRBV24-1 and TRBJ2-1; 9 nucleotides match TRBD1. The CDR3 is 13 residues long. Germline trimming cut 7 bases from V and 12 bases from J; bases unmatched to any gene: 9. CDR1 is KGHDR and CDR2 is SFDVKD in the germline V gene. CDR3 in amino acids: CATSSGTGKVQFF. The CDR3 DNA is TGTGCCACCAGCTCCGGGACAGGGAAGGTGCAGTTCTTC.

This clonotype was detected ten times or more. The chain is built from TRBV10-3 and TRBJ2-3, with a possible D match to TRBD1 (5 bases). The CDR3 spans 15 residues. Germline-derived CDR1 and CDR2 are ENHRY and SYGVKD. Trimming shortened V by 6 bases and J by 0 bases, and 13 bases separated the two germline ends. The chain's CDR3 is CAIRGRTQSTDTQYF. The CDR3 bases are TGTGCCATCAGGGGTAGGACACAGAGCACAGATACGCAGTATTTT.

This clonotype was counted at least ten times. The chain carries TRBV11-2 and TRBJ2-4, with 8 bases matching TRBD2. CDR1 and CDR2 (germline): SGHAT, FQNNGV. This CDR3 has 16 amino acids. Losses at the gene ends were 3 bases for V and 3 bases for J; bases not matched to a gene: 7. Written as DNA, the CDR3 is TGTGCCAGCAGCTTTTTGAGCGGGGGACGCAAAAACATTCAGTACTTC. Translation: CASSFLSGGRKNIQYF. The whole variable domain, filled in from reference TRBV11-2 and TRBJ2-4, reads EAGVAQSPRYKIIEKRQSVAFWCNPISGHATLYWYQQILGQGPKLLIQFQNNGVVDDSQLPKDRFSAERLKGVDSTLKIQPAKLEDSAVYLCASSFLSGGRKNIQYFGAGTRLSVL.

In this sample, this clonotype turned up a few times. V and J are TRBV29-1 and TRBJ2-6; D might be TRBD1 (6 bases). CDR3 length: 12 amino acids. Germline-derived CDR1 and CDR2 are SQVTM and ANQGSEA. V was cut by 6 bases and J by 4 bases, with 7 bases left in between. CDR3 residues: CSVGTGANVLTF. CDR3 nucleotides: TGCAGCGTGGGGACAGGGGCCAACGTCCTGACTTTC.

This chain connects TRBV20-1 to TRBJ2-7; 13 bases agree with TRBD2. J lost 3 bases, V lost 5 bases, and 4 bases had no gene match. Germline CDR1 and CDR2: DFQATT and SNEGSKA (reference sequence). CDR3 size: 14 residues. The CDR3 protein is CSAWTSGGGYEQYF. CDR3 coding DNA: TGCAGTGCTTGGACTAGCGGGGGAGGCTACGAGCAGTACTTC.

This clonotype was observed once. A read error may account for a junction end that differs from germline. The V gene is TRBV7-8, the J gene TRBJ1-6, with D unclear. The CDR3 has 15 residues. Germline assignment: CDR1 SGHVS and CDR2 FQNEAQ. The CDR3 nucleotides read TGTGCCAGCAGCCCGTTGCGTGGGCTTAATTCATCCCTCCACTTT. This translates into CASSPLRGLNSSLHF. Variable domain in full (rest from reference TRBV7-8 and TRBJ1-6): GAGVSQSPRYKVAKRGQDVALRCDPISGHVSLFWYQQALGQGPEFLTYFQNEAQLDKSGLPSDRFFAERPEGSVSTLKIQRTQQEDSAVYLCASSPLRGLNSSLHFGNGTRLTVT.

The V and J genes are TRBV7-2 and TRBJ2-2, with 7 bases aligning to TRBD2. This CDR3 contains 13 residues. Germline CDR1 SGHTA, CDR2 FQGNSA. Unmatched junction bases numbered 2, after V lost 3 bases and J lost 7 bases. The CDR3 region is CASSLRTSGELFF. The DNA of the CDR3 is TGTGCCAGCAGCTTGAGGACTAGCGGGGAGCTGTTTTTT.

This clonotype came up a few times. This sequence joins TRBV2 and TRBJ1-6; D gene unclear. There are 14 residues in the CDR3. Germline-derived CDR1 and CDR2 are SNHLY and FYNNEI. The germline V and J ends were trimmed by 3 bases and 5 bases, with 8 bases remaining between them. CDR3 protein: CASSDLQDNSPLHF. In nucleotides, the CDR3 is TGTGCCAGCAGTGATCTGCAGGATAATTCACCCCTCCACTTT.

In regard to this clonotype: A junction boundary mismatches the germline segment, possibly from a read error. The CDR3 bases are TGTGCCAGCAGCCAGTGGGTATGG. This codes for CASSQWVW. The V and J genes are TRBV3-1 and TRBJ1-1; no definite D call. The germline CDR1 and CDR2 sequences are LGHDT and YNNKEL (reference sequence). The CDR3 has 8 amino acids.

In this sample, this clonotype turned up many times. CDR3 residues: CASSLEGHELYNEQFF. CDR3 bases: TGTGCCAGCAGCTTAGAAGGCCATGAACTGTACAATGAGCAGTTCTTC. V gene TRBV11-2 combines with J gene TRBJ2-1; no reliable D call. Germline lookup yields CDR1 SGHAT and CDR2 FQNNGV. This CDR3 comprises 16 residues. Trimming left V 0 bases short and J 4 bases short, with 13 bases between.